Listed here are 4 T cell receptor beta chains from one sample, sequenced in a study of graft-versus-host responses after intestinal transplantation. Clones were read by immunoSEQ multiplex PCR, and TCRdb kept only the in-frame ones, dropping some. The table has around 24,000 clones, almost 85% seen once. Their cognate antigens are unknown. Sequenced material: unstimulated CD8+ T cells sorted from spleen or lymph node cells, taken before transplant. The receptors were sampled from a human donor who was the organ donor for an intestinal transplant.

To note about this clone: Other nucleotide sequences from this sample produce the same CDR3. The genes are TRBV4-1 and TRBJ1-5; D not certain. V lost 1 base, J lost 7 bases, and 8 bases lay in between. Germline CDR1 is MGHRA and CDR2 is YSYEKL. This CDR3 has 13 amino acids. The CDR3: CASSQVGGQPQHF. CDR3 coding DNA: TGCGCCAGCAGCCAAGTCGGTGGGCAGCCCCAGCATTTT.

V is TRBV27 and J is TRBJ1-5; the D gene is possibly TRBD1 (5 bases). Germline CDR1 MNHEY, CDR2 SMNVEV (reference sequence). V was trimmed by 3 bases and J by 3 bases, leaving 9 bases between them. The CDR3 consists of 14 residues. The CDR3 spells CASSFQGTNQPQHF. CDR3 in DNA: TGTGCCAGCAGTTTTCAGGGTACCAATCAGCCCCAGCATTTT.

This sequence joins TRBV11-2 and TRBJ2-7; D may be TRBD1 (6 bases). The CDR3 loop spans 19 amino acids. Germline loops: CDR1 SGHAT, CDR2 FQNNGV. V gave up 5 bases and J gave up 0 bases, with 26 bases separating them. The CDR3 sequence: CASSVIAPQQGRSSYEQYF. CDR3 sequence (DNA): TGTGCCAGCAGCGTAATAGCACCCCAACAGGGACGATCCTCCTACGAGCAGTACTTC.

The rearrangement uses TRBV5-6 and TRBJ2-1; 7 nucleotides match TRBD2. V was clipped by 4 bases and J by 5 bases; unmatched bases: 6. Germline V gene sequence: CDR1 SGHDT, CDR2 YYEEEE. The CDR3 is made up of 14 amino acids. CDR3 amino acids: CASSPWDYHNEQFF. CDR3 nucleotide sequence: TGTGCCAGCAGCCCCTGGGACTACCACAATGAGCAGTTCTTC.